These 13 T cell receptor beta chains originate from one sample sequenced in a study of vaccination effects on CD4 cells after COVID-19. When around ten days of culture had elapsed, CD4+ T cells were isolated. Their specific antigens are unknown. The protocol was immunoSEQ multiplex PCR, while the TCRdb copy is restricted to in-frame clones and leaves out a portion. The sample contains around 56,000 clones, around three quarters of which appear only once. The sequencing used CD4+ T cells from PBMCs cultured without peptide, collected before COVID-19 vaccination. The source is a human donor who received a COVID-19 vaccine.

J is TRBJ2-2 and V is TRBV10-2, with D tentatively TRBD1 (5 bases). Per germline, CDR1 WSHSY and CDR2 SAAADI. This CDR3 has 14 residues. V gave up 2 bases and J gave up 4 bases, with 8 bases separating them. CDR3 DNA: TGCGCCAGCAGTGAGAGCAGGGTCACCGGGGAGCTGTTTTTT. It translates to CASSESRVTGELFF.

This rearrangement joins TRBV24-1 to TRBJ2-3, with TRBD1 as a possible D gene (6 bases). Germline V gene data show CDR1 as KGHDR and CDR2 as SFDVKD. V lost 4 bases and J 4 bases, leaving 11 bases between the germline ends. The CDR3 runs 14 residues. DNA of the CDR3: TGTGCCACCAGTGACCTCAGGGGTGCAGATACGCAGTATTTT. Its translation is CATSDLRGADTQYF.

The chain uses TRBV7-3 and TRBJ2-3; TRBD1 agrees at 8 bases. Germline lookup yields CDR1 SGHTA and CDR2 FQGTGA. With V trimmed by 8 bases and J by 7 bases, 14 bases remained unmatched. There are 15 residues in the CDR3. The CDR3 DNA is TGTGCCAGCTCAAGAGAGGCAGGGGGCATTAATACGCAGTATTTT. This encodes CASSREAGGINTQYF.

This chain joins TRBV5-1 and TRBJ2-3; tentative D call: TRBD2 (6 bases). The CDR3 spans 16 residues. The germline CDR1 and CDR2 sequences are SGHRS and YFSETQ. V was cut by 0 bases and J by 0 bases, with 11 bases left in between. The CDR3 loop is CASSLVPGASTDTQYF. CDR3 coding DNA: TGCGCCAGCAGCTTGGTCCCGGGAGCTAGCACAGATACGCAGTATTTT.

In this sample, this clone turned up once. V and J are TRBV11-2 and TRBJ2-1; no firm D call. This CDR3 contains 12 residues. With 4 bases removed from V and 4 bases from J, the gap between germline ends came to 5 bases. The V gene's germline CDR1 is SGHAT and CDR2 FQNNGV. CDR3 region: CASSSYYNEQFF. CDR3 in DNA: TGTGCCAGCAGCTCCTATTACAATGAGCAGTTCTTC.

The rearrangement links TRBV6-6 to TRBJ1-4; 10 bases are a match to TRBD1. This CDR3 is built from 13 residues. Per the germline V gene, CDR1 is MNHNY and CDR2 is SVGAGI (reference sequence). J lost 6 bases, V lost 8 bases, and 3 bases had no gene match. CDR3 amino acids: CASRDRGDEKLFF. CDR3 coding DNA: TGTGCCAGCCGGGACAGGGGAGATGAAAAACTGTTTTTT.

The rearrangement uses TRBV24-1 and TRBJ2-2; D is unclear. The CDR3 contains 14 residues. V lost 6 bases to trimming and J lost 3 bases, with 10 bases between them. Germline V lookup: CDR1 KGHDR, CDR2 SFDVKD. CDR3 DNA: TGTGCCACCAGTCCTCCGTGGGACACCGGGGAGCTGTTTTTT. Encoded protein: CATSPPWDTGELFF.

This rearrangement joins TRBV6-5 to TRBJ1-2; TRBD1 is a possible D gene (5 bases). CDR1 MNHEY and CDR2 SVGAGI come from the germline V gene. This CDR3 is built from 13 residues. The CDR3 DNA is TGTGCAAGTACGCGGGACCGAAACTATGGCTACACCTTC. Residues: CASTRDRNYGYTF.

This chain uses TRBV5-1 with TRBJ2-5, with 7 bases lining up with TRBD1. Unmatched junction bases numbered 3, after V lost 4 bases and J lost 0 bases. Looked up from germline, CDR1 is SGHRS and CDR2 is YFSETQ. The CDR3 totals 14 residues. The CDR3, as DNA: TGCGCCAGCAGCCCAGGGACAGACCAAGAGACCCAGTACTTC. As protein: CASSPGTDQETQYF.

The chain has TRBV5-1 and TRBJ2-3; maybe TRBD2 (7 bases). In germline, CDR1 is SGHRS, CDR2 YFSETQ. CDR3 length: 14 residues. V gave up 3 bases and J gave up 2 bases, with 10 bases separating them. CDR3 sequence (DNA): TGCGCCAGCAGCTCGGGGGGCCCCACAGATACGCAGTATTTT. Translation gives CASSSGGPTDTQYF. The full variable domain, in which reference TRBV5-1 and TRBJ2-3 provide the parts outside the CDR3, is KAGVTQTPRYLIKTRGQQVTLSCSPISGHRSVSWYQQTPGQGLQFLFEYFSETQRNKGNFPGRFSGRQFSNSRSEMNVSTLELGDSALYLCASSSGGPTDTQYFGPGTRLTVL.

This clone was seen once. The junction departs from the called germline gene at one end, perhaps through a read error. DNA for the CDR3: TGTGCCAGCATCGGGACAGGGCGGCCCTTC. Encoded protein: CASIGTGRPF. The chain employs TRBV25-1 and TRBJ1-2, with TRBD1 matching over 9 bases. The germline V gene encodes CDR1 MGHDK and CDR2 SYGVNS. The CDR3 totals 10 residues.

V is TRBV27 and J is TRBJ1-6, with D unresolved. V lost 5 bases and J 6 bases, leaving 14 bases between the germline ends. In germline, CDR1 is MNHEY, CDR2 SMNVEV (reference sequence). The length of the CDR3 is 15 residues. The CDR3, as DNA: TGTGCCAGCAGTGGTCCGGGCGTCGGTAATTCACCCCTCCACTTT. It specifies CASSGPGVGNSPLHF.

On this clone itself: Other DNA variants within this sample encode the same CDR3. The chain couples TRBV12-3 or TRBV12-4 to TRBJ1-1; D gene unclear. The CDR3 loop spans 13 amino acids. The V gene lost 1 base and the J gene lost 1 base, with 4 bases spanning the gap. The CDR3 bases are TGTGCCAGCAGTTTAGGCGGGAACACTGAAGCTTTCTTT. This codes for CASSLGGNTEAFF.